A selection of T cell receptor beta chains follows, all from one sample in a study of T cells after posttransplantation cyclophosphamide. TCRdb keeps only in-frame clones here, not all; method: immunoSEQ multiplex PCR. The repertoire holds 31,000 or so clones, with roughly nine tenths as singletons. The sample consisted of naive CD4+ T cells sorted from blood. Every receptor here comes from a man aged 30 to 45 in good health and a related stem cell transplant donor. Both conserved end residues are part of each CDR3. The D gene is left open where the match is weak. Where a row states a size, it is once, few, many or the class of an expanded clone; other rows omit it.

CDR3aa: CASSPRLAGGPYEQFF
CDR3nt: TGTGCCAGCAGCCCCCGGCTAGCGGGGGGGCCGTATGAGCAGTTCTTC
v_gene: TRBV9
j_gene: TRBJ2-1
d_gene: TRBD2
abundance: -

CDR3aa: CASSSHRQGPNYGYTF
CDR3nt: TGTGCCAGTAGTTCCCACCGACAGGGCCCCAACTATGGCTACACCTTC
v_gene: TRBV19
j_gene: TRBJ1-2
d_gene: TRBD1
abundance: -

CDR3aa: CASSLRGMGYGYTF
CDR3nt: TGTGCCAGCAGCTTGCGGGGTATGGGCTATGGCTACACCTTC
v_gene: TRBV5-6
j_gene: TRBJ1-2
d_gene: -
abundance: -

CDR3aa: CASSLAGGEGYTF
CDR3nt: TGTGCCAGCAGCTTAGCGGGAGGAGAGGGCTACACCTTC
v_gene: TRBV7-9
j_gene: TRBJ1-2
d_gene: -
abundance: once

CDR3aa: CAISGASGGVNTQYF
CDR3nt: TGTGCCATCAGTGGGGCTAGCGGGGGGGTAAATACGCAGTATTTT
v_gene: TRBV10-3
j_gene: TRBJ2-3
d_gene: TRBD2
abundance: -

CDR3aa: CASSIFADNQPQHF
CDR3nt: TGTGCCAGTAGTATATTTGCAGACAATCAGCCCCAGCATTTT
v_gene: TRBV19
j_gene: TRBJ1-5
d_gene: -
abundance: -

CDR3aa: CASSKDRSSYEQYF
CDR3nt: TGTGCCAGCAGCAAGGACAGGAGCTCCTACGAGCAGTACTTC
v_gene: TRBV5-4
j_gene: TRBJ2-7
d_gene: TRBD1
abundance: -

CDR3aa: CASSGDRGNTEAFF
CDR3nt: TGTGCCAGCAGTGGGGACAGGGGGAACACTGAAGCTTTCTTT
v_gene: TRBV6-5
j_gene: TRBJ1-1
d_gene: TRBD1
abundance: -

CDR3aa: CASSLEGRAGREQYF
CDR3nt: TGTGCCAGCAGCTTAGAGGGGCGGGCGGGGCGCGAGCAGTACTTC
v_gene: TRBV7-2
j_gene: TRBJ2-7
d_gene: -
abundance: -

CDR3aa: CASSSGQNTEAFF
CDR3nt: TGTGCCAGCAGCTCCGGACAGAACACTGAAGCTTTCTTT
v_gene: TRBV5-4
j_gene: TRBJ1-1
d_gene: -
abundance: once

CDR3aa: CASSQVTGQQETQYF
CDR3nt: TGCGCCAGCAGCCAAGTAACAGGTCAACAAGAGACCCAGTACTTC
v_gene: TRBV4-1
j_gene: TRBJ2-5
d_gene: -
abundance: once

CDR3aa: CASSLRTLTSYGYTF
CDR3nt: TGTGCCAGCAGCCTTAGGACCCTAACTAGCTATGGCTACACCTTC
v_gene: TRBV2
j_gene: TRBJ1-2
d_gene: -
abundance: -

CDR3aa: CASNRAPNTGELFF
CDR3nt: TGTGCCAGCAACAGGGCCCCGAACACCGGGGAGCTGTTTTTT
v_gene: TRBV2
j_gene: TRBJ2-2
d_gene: -
abundance: -

CDR3aa: CASSLDSTDTQYF
CDR3nt: TGTGCCAGCAGCTTAGATTCTACAGATACGCAGTATTTT
v_gene: TRBV11-2
j_gene: TRBJ2-3
d_gene: -
abundance: -

CDR3aa: CASSLGLQGATNEKLFF
CDR3nt: TGTGCCAGCAGCTTAGGATTACAGGGGGCAACTAATGAAAAACTGTTTTTT
v_gene: TRBV13
j_gene: TRBJ1-4
d_gene: TRBD1
abundance: -

CDR3aa: CASSGTGTYEQYF
CDR3nt: TGTGCCAGCTCCGGGACAGGAACCTACGAGCAGTACTTC
v_gene: TRBV6-5
j_gene: TRBJ2-7
d_gene: TRBD1
abundance: -

CDR3aa: CSAPGQLEAFF
CDR3nt: TGCAGTGCCCCCGGACAGCTTGAAGCTTTCTTT
v_gene: TRBV20-1
j_gene: TRBJ1-1
d_gene: -
abundance: once

CDR3aa: CASSQGGTANSPLHF
CDR3nt: TGCGCCAGCAGCCAAGGCGGGACAGCTAATTCACCCCTCCACTTT
v_gene: TRBV4-1
j_gene: TRBJ1-6
d_gene: TRBD1
abundance: -

CDR3aa: CATSRERRGRGFQPQHF
CDR3nt: TGTGCCACCAGCAGAGAGCGTCGCGGCAGGGGATTTCAGCCCCAGCATTTT
v_gene: TRBV15
j_gene: TRBJ1-5
d_gene: -
abundance: -

CDR3aa: CASSHLTGNTIYF
CDR3nt: TGCGCCAGCAGCCACTTAACTGGAAACACCATATATTTT
v_gene: TRBV4-3
j_gene: TRBJ1-3
d_gene: -
abundance: -

CDR3aa: CASRHRTGGTEAFF
CDR3nt: TGTGCCAGCAGGCACCGGACGGGAGGGACTGAAGCTTTCTTT
v_gene: TRBV6-1
j_gene: TRBJ1-1
d_gene: -
abundance: -

CDR3aa: CASSPREPDRYPYEQYF
CDR3nt: TGTGCCAGCAGCCCCCGAGAACCTGACAGATACCCCTACGAGCAGTACTTC
v_gene: TRBV28
j_gene: TRBJ2-7
d_gene: -
abundance: once

CDR3aa: CASSLAHWTASGNTIYF
CDR3nt: TGTGCCAGCAGCTTAGCGCACTGGACAGCCTCTGGAAACACCATATATTTT
v_gene: TRBV7-8
j_gene: TRBJ1-3
d_gene: -
abundance: -

CDR3aa: CASSLGVGTGDNQPQHF
CDR3nt: TGTGCCAGCAGCTTAGGAGTCGGGACAGGGGACAATCAGCCCCAGCATTTT
v_gene: TRBV7-9
j_gene: TRBJ1-5
d_gene: TRBD1
abundance: -

CDR3aa: CASSLHLMGGKGVNTEAFF
CDR3nt: TGTGCCAGCAGCCTGCATCTCATGGGAGGAAAGGGTGTGAACACTGAAGCTTTCTTT
v_gene: TRBV7-9
j_gene: TRBJ1-1
d_gene: -
abundance: -

CDR3aa: CASSQVLAGANNEQFF
CDR3nt: TGCGCCAGCAGCCAAGTACTAGCGGGGGCCAACAATGAGCAGTTCTTC
v_gene: TRBV4-3
j_gene: TRBJ2-1
d_gene: TRBD2
abundance: -

CDR3aa: CASRQGNQPQHF
CDR3nt: TGTGCCAGTAGACAGGGCAATCAGCCCCAGCATTTT
v_gene: TRBV25-1
j_gene: TRBJ1-5
d_gene: -
abundance: -

CDR3aa: CASSLRQGRGDNSPLHF
CDR3nt: TGTGCCAGCAGTCTTCGACAGGGAAGAGGGGATAATTCACCCCTCCACTTT
v_gene: TRBV13
j_gene: TRBJ1-6
d_gene: TRBD1
abundance: -

CDR3aa: CASSYRDSSNSPLHF
CDR3nt: TGTGCCAGCAGTTATCGGGACAGTTCTAATTCACCCCTCCACTTT
v_gene: TRBV6-5
j_gene: TRBJ1-6
d_gene: TRBD1
abundance: -

CDR3aa: CASSPPLTGADTQYF
CDR3nt: TGTGCCAGCAGCCCCCCGCTGACAGGGGCAGATACGCAGTATTTT
v_gene: TRBV9
j_gene: TRBJ2-3
d_gene: TRBD1
abundance: -

CDR3aa: CASSDPRTGAHQPQHF
CDR3nt: TGTGCCAGCAGTGACCCCAGGACAGGGGCACATCAGCCCCAGCATTTT
v_gene: TRBV6-4
j_gene: TRBJ1-5
d_gene: TRBD1
abundance: -

CDR3aa: CASSYTDTQYF
CDR3nt: TGTGCCAGCAGCTATACAGATACGCAGTATTTT
v_gene: TRBV9
j_gene: TRBJ2-3
d_gene: -
abundance: -

CDR3aa: CASRGRTGDYEQYF
CDR3nt: TGTGCCAGTAGGGGAAGGACAGGGGACTACGAGCAGTACTTC
v_gene: TRBV19
j_gene: TRBJ2-7
d_gene: TRBD1
abundance: -

CDR3aa: CAWSVQGANQPQHF
CDR3nt: TGTGCCTGGAGTGTACAGGGGGCAAATCAGCCCCAGCATTTT
v_gene: TRBV30
j_gene: TRBJ1-5
d_gene: TRBD1
abundance: -

CDR3aa: CASSLAGDSPLHF
CDR3nt: TGTGCCAGTAGTTTGGCAGGGGATTCACCCCTCCACTTT
v_gene: TRBV19
j_gene: TRBJ1-6
d_gene: -
abundance: once

CDR3aa: CASSVVGARGQETQYF
CDR3nt: TGTGCCAGCAGCGTAGTGGGTGCCAGGGGGCAAGAGACCCAGTACTTC
v_gene: TRBV9
j_gene: TRBJ2-5
d_gene: TRBD1
abundance: -

CDR3aa: CASSLSSYTDTQYF
CDR3nt: TGTGCCAGCAGCTTATCTAGTTACACAGATACGCAGTATTTT
v_gene: TRBV7-3
j_gene: TRBJ2-3
d_gene: -
abundance: -

CDR3aa: CASSLVRQGNTGELFF
CDR3nt: TGTGCCAGCAGCTTAGTTCGACAGGGTAACACCGGGGAGCTGTTTTTT
v_gene: TRBV7-9
j_gene: TRBJ2-2
d_gene: TRBD1
abundance: -

CDR3aa: CASSLNSEINEQFF
CDR3nt: TGCGCCAGCAGCTTAAACAGTGAAATCAATGAGCAGTTCTTC
v_gene: TRBV5-1
j_gene: TRBJ2-1
d_gene: -
abundance: -

CDR3aa: CASSQDQTPGDYGYTF
CDR3nt: TGTGCCAGCAGCCAAGATCAAACCCCCGGGGACTATGGCTACACCTTC
v_gene: TRBV4-2
j_gene: TRBJ1-2
d_gene: -
abundance: -

CDR3aa: CASSQLGLEINEQFF
CDR3nt: TGCGCCAGCAGCCAACTAGGACTAGAGATCAATGAGCAGTTCTTC
v_gene: TRBV4-1
j_gene: TRBJ2-1
d_gene: TRBD2
abundance: -

CDR3aa: CASSRFKAGAPGNNSPLHF
CDR3nt: TGTGCCAGCAGCCGCTTCAAAGCGGGGGCGCCGGGAAATAATTCACCCCTCCACTTT
v_gene: TRBV7-3
j_gene: TRBJ1-6
d_gene: -
abundance: -

CDR3aa: CASRSPGQSYGYTF
CDR3nt: TGTGCCAGTAGGTCTCCGGGACAGAGCTATGGCTACACCTTC
v_gene: TRBV19
j_gene: TRBJ1-2
d_gene: TRBD1
abundance: -

CDR3aa: CASSILAGETYEQYF
CDR3nt: TGTGCCAGTAGTATTTTGGCAGGGGAAACCTACGAGCAGTACTTC
v_gene: TRBV19
j_gene: TRBJ2-7
d_gene: -
abundance: -

CDR3aa: CASSGQGEIADTQYF
CDR3nt: TGTGCCAGCTCAGGACAGGGCGAAATCGCAGATACGCAGTATTTT
v_gene: TRBV18
j_gene: TRBJ2-3
d_gene: TRBD1
abundance: -

CDR3aa: CASSSGTGFGVDYEQYF
CDR3nt: TGCGCCAGCAGCTCTGGGACAGGGTTCGGGGTTGACTACGAGCAGTACTTC
v_gene: TRBV5-1
j_gene: TRBJ2-7
d_gene: TRBD1
abundance: -

CDR3aa: CASSYRQGPANEKLFF
CDR3nt: TGCGCCAGCAGCTACAGACAGGGACCTGCTAATGAAAAACTGTTTTTT
v_gene: TRBV5-1
j_gene: TRBJ1-4
d_gene: TRBD1
abundance: few

CDR3aa: CASSYGAANTGELFF
CDR3nt: TGTGCCAGCAGTTACGGGGCAGCGAACACCGGGGAGCTGTTTTTT
v_gene: TRBV6-5
j_gene: TRBJ2-2
d_gene: -
abundance: -

CDR3aa: CSVEDARNEQFF
CDR3nt: TGCAGCGTTGAAGATGCCAGGAATGAGCAGTTCTTC
v_gene: TRBV29-1
j_gene: TRBJ2-1
d_gene: -
abundance: -

CDR3aa: CASSQWNRVDDTQYF
CDR3nt: TGTGCCAGCAGCCAATGGAACCGGGTAGACGATACGCAGTATTTT
v_gene: TRBV14
j_gene: TRBJ2-3
d_gene: -
abundance: -

CDR3aa: CSARDRGVKTQYF
CDR3nt: TGCAGCGCCCGGGACAGGGGGGTGAAGACCCAGTACTTC
v_gene: TRBV29-1
j_gene: TRBJ2-5
d_gene: TRBD1
abundance: -

CDR3aa: CASSLATGSEKLFF
CDR3nt: TGTGCCAGCAGCTTAGCTACAGGGTCCGAAAAACTGTTTTTT
v_gene: TRBV7-8
j_gene: TRBJ1-4
d_gene: -
abundance: once

CDR3aa: CASSSGTGGWSGELFF
CDR3nt: TGCGCCAGCAGCTCGGGGACAGGGGGTTGGTCCGGGGAGCTGTTTTTT
v_gene: TRBV5-1
j_gene: TRBJ2-2
d_gene: TRBD1
abundance: -